The present TCR beta chain was sequenced within a study of T cells after yellow fever vaccination (dated by TCRdb to about 2019). Notes on the research overall: The SMART-Seq v4 Ultra Low Input RNA kit was used to prepare libraries from fractions with low cell numbers. Blood was drawn at multiple timepoints before and after primary and secondary immunization, with bulk PBMC replicates and cell subsets isolated. Two healthy male donors made up the cohort, one aged 18 to 30 years and the other aged 30 to 40 years. Bulk TCR alpha and beta repertoires were sequenced longitudinally to track T-cell clones before and after primary and booster YFV17D yellow fever vaccination.

From the cysteine up to the phenylalanine, the CDR3 has a length of 15 residues. Kept here is only the CDR3 DNA, which spans 45 bases and is read in frame from base 1. Trimming removed 7 bases from V and 6 bases from J; the gene matches leave 11 bases unexplained. The germline V gene encodes CDR1 MNHEY and CDR2 SMNVEV (reference sequence). TCR cDNA was made using 5'RACE template switching, a step that added a universal primer site and unique molecular identifiers. cDNA synthesis was primed from both the TCR alpha and TCR beta constant segments. Library amplification used two PCR steps, and the second PCR step added sample barcodes and sequencing adapters. Sequencing of libraries was done on Illumina HiSeq 2500 (2x100 bp) or NovaSeq (2x150 bp). In the paper's pipeline: Reads were demultiplexed and collapsed into UMI consensus sequences with MIGEC, and V(D)J alignment was performed with MiXCR. Vaccine-responding clonotypes were defined with edgeR using replicate PBMC samples, requiring FDR below 0.01 and a log2 fold change above 5 up to day 15. Bulk clonotypes were assigned CD4 or CD8 identity according to which sequenced CD4 or CD8 repertoire held them at higher abundance. The public sequencing data were trimmed at Q25 with fastp and processed into clonotypes with MiXCR by TCRdb, which kept only in-frame beta chains. Identical CDR3 proteins give one entry, which carries the most common genes and DNA. None of the V and J calls come from the authors' own analysis; TCRdb made them. This sample is represented by a few hundred thousand distinct CDR3 sequences; roughly 6.8% of them were singletons. 15% to 20% of the sample belongs to the ten largest clones.

The research as a whole found: The study included only a couple of donors, which limits how far the findings can be generalized. A small fraction of clonotypes appeared in both the CD4 and CD8 compartments, likely as a result of convergent recombination. Most clones expanded after primary vaccination were re-detected after the booster (just under 97% of CD4 and more than 70% of CD8), suggesting broad memory maintenance. Because abundant contaminating clonotypes from the bulk population could be contained in FACS-sorted repertoires, computational filtering was required. The secondary T-cell response was found to be weaker but faster than the primary response, with a peak reached on day 5 rather than on day 15.

Reading the label with the study, this specimen's treatment or condition is: live attenuated yellow fever vaccine strain. At every blood-draw timepoint, two biological replicates of bulk PBMCs were collected. A standard Ficoll-Paque protocol was used to isolate PBMCs from peripheral blood. RNA was extracted with TriZol from bulk PBMCs, CD4 and CD8 fractions, and dextramer-positive and dextramer-negative fractions. This clonotype appeared a few times. The antigen this receptor binds is unknown. Base qualities are not provided; no much larger clone lies one nucleotide away. The chain links TRBV27 with TRBJ2-3, and TRBD1 matches 9 of the central bases. This receptor was identified in a man younger than 30 who received the YFV17D yellow fever vaccine. The input for sequencing was PBMCs, taken roughly seven weeks after the first yellow fever vaccination. The DNA sequence is TGTGCCAGCACTTCCGGACAGGGGTATTACGATACGCAGTATTTT. It translates to CASTSGQGYYDTQYF.